One sample yielded the 12 T cell receptor beta chains listed below, sequenced in a study of shared clonotypes between healthy human individuals. The naive CD8 population came from CD45RO-negative cells selected for CCR7, without terminally differentiated effector memory CD45RA+ cells. Repertoires were generated with immunoSEQ multiplex PCR, while TCRdb's copy carries only in-frame clones and drops some. The data show hundreds of thousands of clones, with 85% to 95% seen just once and over 0.095% held by the top ten. Source material: naive CD8+ T cells sorted from blood. Receptors originate from a woman in her twenties or thirties in good health.

CDR3 bases: TGTGCCAGCAGCGGAAGCGGGAATGAGCAGTTCTTC. This sequence encodes CASSGSGNEQFF. The chain has TRBV5-4 and TRBJ2-1, with D possibly TRBD2 on 6 matching bases. V lost 4 bases to trimming and J lost 7 bases, with 9 bases between them. The CDR3 contains 12 residues. Germline assignment: CDR1 SGHNT and CDR2 YYREEE (reference sequence).

The chain links TRBV6-5 to TRBJ2-7; 10 positions agree with TRBD2. After removal of 2 bases from V and 3 bases from J, the junction contained 4 bases not matched to a gene. The germline gives CDR1 MNHEY, CDR2 SVGAGI. The length of the CDR3 is 15 residues. The CDR3 protein is CASSYGIAGGYEQYF. The CDR3 bases are TGTGCCAGCAGTTACGGGATAGCGGGAGGCTACGAGCAGTACTTC.

The chain couples TRBV7-9 to TRBJ2-5; D is uncertain. The CDR3 totals 16 residues. Trimming took 4 bases from V and 4 from J, leaving 19 bases between them. In germline, CDR1 is SEHNR, CDR2 FQNEAQ (reference sequence). The CDR3, as DNA: TGTGCCAGCAGCTCTAAACGGAGCACCACGCGAGAGACCCAGTACTTC. Its translation is CASSSKRSTTRETQYF.

This rearrangement joins TRBV7-8 to TRBJ2-7, with D perhaps TRBD1 (5 bases). Trimming shortened V by 8 bases and J by 2 bases, and 13 bases separated the two germline ends. CDR1 and CDR2 from the germline V gene are SGHVS and FQNEAQ. The CDR3 totals 13 residues. The CDR3 DNA is TGTGCCAGCCTGGGCCAGGGCGCCTACGAGCAGTACTTC. Translated, it gives CASLGQGAYEQYF.

The V gene is TRBV13, the J gene TRBJ1-1, with D tentatively TRBD1 (5 bases). The V and J ends lost 2 bases and 4 bases respectively, with 11 bases between them. CDR3 length equals 14 residues. Germline V gives CDR1 PRHDT, CDR2 FYEKMQ (reference sequence). CDR3 DNA: TGTGCCAGCAGCTTACAGTGGGGGGGCACTGAAGCTTTCTTT. Amino acid sequence: CASSLQWGGTEAFF.

The chain joins TRBV6-1 to TRBJ2-7; D gene ambiguous. Germline CDR1 MNHNS, CDR2 SASEGT. The CDR3 is made up of 12 amino acids. Trimming shortened V by 5 bases and J by 3 bases, and 8 bases separated the two germline ends. In nucleotides, the CDR3 is TGTGCCAGCAGTTCGCCCAGCTACGAGCAGTACTTC. Its protein product is CASSSPSYEQYF.

V gene TRBV4-2 combines with J gene TRBJ2-1; 9 bases are shared with TRBD2. This CDR3 contains 17 residues. Looked up from germline, CDR1 is LGHNA and CDR2 is YNFKEQ. Trimming cost V 3 bases and J 8 bases; bases outside gene matches: 14. The DNA for the CDR3 is TGTGCCAGCAGCCAGGAGTGGGCTAGCGGGATGAAGGATGAGCAGTTCTTC. This gives the protein CASSQEWASGMKDEQFF.

This clone was counted a few times. This chain links TRBV10-1 with TRBJ1-1; D call uncertain. From germline, CDR1 is WNHNN and CDR2 SYGVQD (reference sequence). CDR3 length: 15 amino acids. The V end lost 0 bases, the J end lost 1 base, and 9 bases lay between the germline ends. The CDR3 region has the DNA TGCGCCAGCAGTGAGTCGAATTACCGGAACACTGAAGCTTTCTTT. It translates to CASSESNYRNTEAFF.

The chain links TRBV27 to TRBJ2-1; D perhaps matches TRBD1 (5 bases). V was clipped by 7 bases and J by 8 bases, with 15 bases between them. The CDR3 runs to 13 residues. Per germline, CDR1 MNHEY and CDR2 SMNVEV (reference sequence). The CDR3 nucleotides are TGTGCCAGCAAAGGGGCGTCTCCGGATGAGCAGTTCTTC. Amino acid sequence: CASKGASPDEQFF.

This sequence joins TRBV7-9 and TRBJ2-7, with 8 bases identical to TRBD2. This CDR3 contains 13 residues. Per germline, CDR1 SEHNR and CDR2 FQNEAQ (reference sequence). Trimming cost V 4 bases and J 5 bases; bases outside gene matches: 4. For the CDR3, the DNA is TGTGCCAGCAGCTCTAGCGGGCTCAACGAGCAGTACTTC. Protein sequence: CASSSSGLNEQYF.

The V call is TRBV28, the J call TRBJ2-7; 7 positions agree with TRBD2. Unmatched junction bases numbered 5, after V lost 3 bases and J lost 3 bases. There are 14 residues in the CDR3. The germline V gene encodes CDR1 MDHEN and CDR2 SYDVKM. The CDR3 DNA sequence: TGTGCCAGCAGTTTGTCGGGGGGAAACTACGAGCAGTACTTC. Translation gives CASSLSGGNYEQYF.

The chain couples TRBV27 to TRBJ2-3; D is unclear. Germline V gene lookup returns CDR1 MNHEY and CDR2 SMNVEV (reference sequence). The V end lost 2 bases, the J end lost 1 base, and 10 bases lay between the germline ends. CDR3 length: 15 residues. The CDR3 protein is CASSLVGLGTDTQYF. The CDR3 coding sequence is TGTGCCAGCAGTTTAGTCGGCCTCGGCACAGATACGCAGTATTTT.